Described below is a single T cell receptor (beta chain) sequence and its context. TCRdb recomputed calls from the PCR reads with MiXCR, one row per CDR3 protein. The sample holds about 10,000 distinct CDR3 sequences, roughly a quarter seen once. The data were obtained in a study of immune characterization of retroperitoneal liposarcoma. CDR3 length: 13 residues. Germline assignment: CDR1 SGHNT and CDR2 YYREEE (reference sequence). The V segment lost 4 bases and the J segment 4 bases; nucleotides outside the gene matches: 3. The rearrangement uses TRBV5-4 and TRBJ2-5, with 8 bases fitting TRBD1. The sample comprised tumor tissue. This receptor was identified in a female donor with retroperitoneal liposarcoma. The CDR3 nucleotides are TGTGCCAGCAGCACAGGACAGGGAGAGACCCAGTACTTC. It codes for CASSTGQGETQYF.